This entry concerns a single TCR beta chain. What it binds is not known. V was trimmed by 2 bases and J by 0 bases, leaving 22 bases between them. The CDR3 is 19 residues long. The germline V gene encodes CDR1 MGHRA and CDR2 YSYEKL. This sample was included in a study of post-analysis software for immune sequencing data. Study summary: Disease courses included relapsing-remitting, secondary progressive and progressive-relapsing multiple sclerosis. Study-wide points: There were five TRBV segments more frequent in patients than controls, and TRBV5-6, TRBV5-1 and TRBV20-1 were among them. Patients with multiple sclerosis recorded significantly lower normalized Chao1 diversity than controls, the study found. Samples made in the same batch grouped tightly together by F measure.

The authors incorporated unique molecular identifiers into the TCR beta cDNA libraries. Approximately 0.5 million cDNA molecules were recovered from an input of 1 to 10 million T cells. MiXCR was run by TCRdb on the PCR reads, yielding one entry per CDR3 protein. The sample lists 550,000 to 700,000 distinct CDR3 sequences, 44% occurring once. The chain combines TRBV4-1 with TRBJ2-5, with D perhaps matching TRBD2 (6 bases). What was sequenced was blood. This receptor was taken from a girl under 18 with multiple sclerosis. The CDR3 nucleotides read TGCGCCAGCAGCCAACATCTGCGCGGGGCCCGTACCAACCAAGAGACCCAGTACTTC. Its translation is CASSQHLRGARTNQETQYF.